The clone carrying this T cell receptor beta chain appeared a single time. Its antigen is unidentified. This specimen comes from a study of long-term antiretroviral therapy in people with HIV. Study findings and constraints: Narrower CDR3 length ranges marked HIV repertoires relative to controls.

The germline V and J ends were trimmed by 5 bases and 7 bases, with 17 bases remaining between them. This CDR3 is 15 amino acids long. Per the germline V gene, CDR1 is SGHTA and CDR2 is FQGNSA. Investigators performed immunoSEQ version v3.0 at survey level. This table comes from immunoSEQ multiplex PCR, and its TCRdb copy is limited to in-frame clones, with some not included. Of 30,000 to 40,000 clones listed, around 79% are singletons. This receptor was identified in a man aged 18 to 29 with HIV. The chain carries TRBV7-2 and TRBJ1-4, with a tentative D call TRBD1 (5 bases). The specimen was unsorted PBMCs, collected 0.6 years after starting antiretroviral therapy. The CDR3 loop reads CASSVARTPSEKLFF. The DNA of the CDR3 is TGTGCCAGCAGCGTCGCACGGACACCTAGTGAAAAACTGTTTTTT.